This TCR beta chain is drawn from a study of blood T cell repertoires in COVID-19. Looking at the study overall: T cells, B-cell-depleted T cells, or PBMCs supplied cDNA or gDNA.

Method: immunoSEQ multiplex PCR; TCRdb's copy keeps in-frame clones and lacks some. Of tens of thousands of clones listed, about 83% are singletons. The CDR3 covers 13 residues. V dropped 4 bases and J dropped 7 bases, with 11 bases sitting between them. Per the germline V gene, CDR1 is SGHDN and CDR2 is FVKESK. This clonotype was obtained from a man aged 25 to 45 with acute or convalescent COVID-19. The sample was peripheral blood. This chain connects TRBV14 to TRBJ2-4; weak D call: TRBD2 (5 bases). The CDR3 reads CASSPGSGNIQYF. The CDR3 DNA sequence: TGTGCCAGCAGCCCAGGCTCGGGGAACATTCAGTACTTC.